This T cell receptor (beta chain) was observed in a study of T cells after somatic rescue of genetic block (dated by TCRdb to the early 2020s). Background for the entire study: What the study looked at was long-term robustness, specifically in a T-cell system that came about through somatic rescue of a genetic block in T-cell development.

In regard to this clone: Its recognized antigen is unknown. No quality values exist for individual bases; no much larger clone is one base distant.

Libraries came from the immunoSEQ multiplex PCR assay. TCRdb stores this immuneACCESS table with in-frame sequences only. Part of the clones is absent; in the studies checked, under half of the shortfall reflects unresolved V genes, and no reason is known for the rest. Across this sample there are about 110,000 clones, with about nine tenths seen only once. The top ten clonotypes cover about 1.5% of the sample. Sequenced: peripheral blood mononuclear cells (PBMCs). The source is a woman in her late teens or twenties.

CDR3 loop: CASSQDTHGYTF. The DNA sequence is TGTGCCAGCAGCCAAGATACCCATGGCTACACCTTC. The sequence is built from TRBV4-2 and TRBJ1-2; no confident D gene assignment can be made. The CDR3 contains 12 residues, cysteine and phenylalanine counted. Just CDR3 DNA is preserved here, 36 bases in frame from base 1. V loses 0 bases of germline sequence and J loses 6 bases, and the interval between the two ends is 5 bases. CDR1 and CDR2 are drawn from the germline V gene: LGHNA, YNFKEQ.